The entry below gives a single T cell receptor (beta chain) sequence along with its context. The V end was cut by 2 bases, the J end by 6 bases, with 14 bases between. The CDR3 totals 14 residues. Germline CDR1 is SGHRS and CDR2 is YFSETQ. In TCRdb, the RT-PCR reads were re-called with MiXCR into one record per CDR3 protein. This sample carries hundreds of thousands of distinct CDR3 sequences, roughly 38% of them seen once, and the ten largest clones take approximately 10%. This specimen comes from a study of patients and donors after allogeneic stem cell transplantation. This sequence joins TRBV5-1 and TRBJ1-1, with D unclear. This clonotype was sampled from a human donor who was either an allogeneic HSCT recipient or a stem cell or donor lymphocyte infusion donor (not recorded which). It is not recorded whose cells these are; they may come from a transplant donor. The material sequenced was blood, either unsorted or a sorted T cell fraction (not recorded which). In DNA, the CDR3 is TGCGCCAGCAGCTTAATGGGAAAGCTCCCTGAAGCTTTCTTT. This sequence encodes CASSLMGKLPEAFF. The whole variable domain, remainder taken from reference TRBV5-1 and TRBJ1-1, is KAGVTQTPRYLIKTRGQQVTLSCSPISGHRSVSWYQQTPGQGLQFLFEYFSETQRNKGNFPGRFSGRQFSNSRSEMNVSTLELGDSALYLCASSLMGKLPEAFFGQGTRLTVV.